Each of the 21 T cell receptor beta chains below was sequenced from the same sample in a study of blood T cell repertoires in COVID-19. Generated by immunoSEQ multiplex PCR, the TCRdb table keeps only in-frame clones and is missing some. This table has around 140,000 clones, more than 70% appearing once. The specimen was peripheral blood. Receptor source: a man in his sixties with acute or convalescent COVID-19.

The chain joins TRBV5-6 to TRBJ2-7; TRBD1 might be the D (6 bases). CDR1 and CDR2 (germline): SGHDT, YYEEEE. Trimming shortened V by 4 bases and J by 4 bases, and 18 bases separated the two germline ends. The CDR3 is made up of 15 amino acids. The CDR3 DNA reads as TGTGCCAGCAGCGGTGGTGGGGGCCTTTTTTACGAGCAGTACTTC. Encoded protein: CASSGGGGLFYEQYF.

This clone was observed once. This chain uses TRBV19 with TRBJ1-1; TRBD1 aligns across 7 bases. CDR3 length: 14 residues. Trimming took 3 bases from V and 8 from J; bases not matched to a gene: 9. CDR1 and CDR2 from the germline V gene are LNHDA and SQIVND (reference sequence). The CDR3: CASSISPGQIEAFF. CDR3 sequence (DNA): TGTGCCAGTAGTATCTCTCCGGGACAGATAGAAGCTTTCTTT. Supplemented by reference TRBV19 and TRBJ1-1, the full variable domain reads DGGITQSPKYLFRKEGQNVTLSCEQNLNHDAMYWYRQDPGQGLRLIYYSQIVNDFQKGDIAEGYSVSREKKESFPLTVTSAQKNPTAFYLCASSISPGQIEAFFGQGTRLTVV.

The chain carries TRBV2 and TRBJ1-2; TRBD1 aligns across 7 bases. V shed 5 bases, J shed 7 bases, and the junction held 7 bases outside the gene matches. Germline V gene lookup returns CDR1 SNHLY and CDR2 FYNNEI. The length of the CDR3 is 13 residues. CDR3 nucleotides: TGTGCCAGCAGTCCGGGACAGAGTCTTGGCTACACCTTC. This codes for CASSPGQSLGYTF.

V gene TRBV9 combines with J gene TRBJ2-5, with 9 bases that match TRBD1. Losses at the gene ends were 4 bases for V and 3 bases for J; bases not matched to a gene: 13. The CDR3 covers 17 residues. The germline CDR1 and CDR2 sequences are SGDLS and YYNGEE. The chain's CDR3 is CASSLDPTGGLEETQYF. The CDR3 bases are TGTGCCAGCAGCCTTGACCCGACAGGGGGATTGGAAGAGACCCAGTACTTC. The whole variable domain, remainder taken from reference TRBV9 and TRBJ2-5, is DSGVTQTPKHLITATGQRVTLRCSPRSGDLSVYWYQQSLDQGLQFLIQYYNGEERAKGNILERFSAQQFPDLHSELNLSSLELGDSALYFCASSLDPTGGLEETQYFGPGTRLLVL.

The sample holds one count of this clone. The chain couples TRBV7-9 to TRBJ2-7; TRBD2 is a possible D gene (5 bases). The CDR3 is made up of 14 amino acids. Deletions cut 3 bases from V and 3 bases from J, with 12 bases between. CDR1 is SEHNR, CDR2 FQNEAQ, per germline (reference sequence). CDR3 residues: CASSFLGAGYEQYF. CDR3 bases: TGTGCCAGCAGCTTCCTAGGTGCGGGCTACGAGCAGTACTTC.

CDR3 protein: CATSRDVPGQAFDEQFF. The DNA for the CDR3 is TGTGCCACCAGCAGAGATGTTCCGGGACAGGCATTCGATGAGCAGTTCTTC. This chain links TRBV15 with TRBJ2-1, with 8 bases lining up with TRBD1. The J segment lost 8 bases and the V segment lost 0 bases, leaving 12 bases of the junction unmatched. The CDR3 has 17 residues. Per germline, CDR1 LNHNV and CDR2 YYDKDF (reference sequence).

This chain connects TRBV5-1 to TRBJ2-7; TRBD1 matches 11 bases. Germline values: CDR1 SGHRS, CDR2 YFSETQ. Trimming at V came to 4 bases and at J to 3 bases, leaving 3 bases not matched to a gene. This CDR3 has 14 amino acids. The CDR3 nucleotides are TGCGCCAGCAGCAGGGGACAGGGGGTCTACGAGCAGTACTTC. Translated, it gives CASSRGQGVYEQYF.

V gene TRBV5-1 combines with J gene TRBJ2-3; D not certain. Trimming took 0 bases from V and 0 from J, leaving 8 bases between them. Germline CDR1 is SGHRS and CDR2 is YFSETQ. The CDR3 extends over 15 amino acids. CDR3 amino acids: CASSLGGPSTDTQYF. CDR3 bases: TGCGCCAGCAGCTTGGGTGGCCCTAGCACAGATACGCAGTATTTT.

The rearrangement links TRBV4-2 to TRBJ2-7, with 9 bases that match TRBD1. The germline V gene has CDR1 LGHNA and CDR2 YNFKEQ. The CDR3 contains 15 residues. With V trimmed by 0 bases and J by 3 bases, 3 bases remained unmatched. CDR3 residues: CASSQEGTGFYEQYF. DNA for the CDR3: TGTGCCAGCAGCCAAGAAGGGACAGGGTTCTACGAGCAGTACTTC.

This chain links TRBV2 with TRBJ2-3; TRBD1 matches 7 bases. V shed 3 bases, J shed 1 base, and the junction held 13 bases outside the gene matches. The germline V gene encodes CDR1 SNHLY and CDR2 FYNNEI. The CDR3 runs 18 residues. CDR3 amino acids: CASSELPGGKRGTDTQYF. CDR3 DNA: TGTGCCAGCAGTGAGTTACCAGGGGGTAAGAGAGGCACAGATACGCAGTATTTT.

The chain has TRBV12-3 or TRBV12-4 and TRBJ2-7, with a possible D match to TRBD1 (6 bases). Trimming removed 6 bases at V and 6 bases at J, with 12 bases between. The CDR3 runs to 12 residues. The CDR3 DNA reads as TGTGCCAGCAGCCGAACAGGGTTCGAGCAGTACTTC. Translated, it gives CASSRTGFEQYF.

The chain couples TRBV30 to TRBJ2-7; D perhaps matches TRBD2 (5 bases). CDR3 length: 12 residues. The V gene's germline CDR1 is GTSNPN and CDR2 SVGIG (reference sequence). V was pared by 5 bases and J by 2 bases, with 10 bases between. In DNA form, the CDR3 reads TGTGCCTGGGTCGCGGGTCCCTACGAGCAGTACTTC. Residues: CAWVAGPYEQYF.

For the CDR3, the DNA is TGTGCCAGCAGATCGACCACTACCTACGAGCAGTACTTC. The encoded protein is CASRSTTTYEQYF. V gene TRBV11-2 combines with J gene TRBJ2-7; D is unclear. Trimming took off 6 bases at V and 2 bases at J, with 11 bases between the two ends. The V gene's germline CDR1 is SGHAT and CDR2 FQNNGV. The CDR3 loop spans 13 amino acids.

The chain recombines TRBV10-3 with TRBJ2-2; a weak D match, TRBD1 (6 bases). The CDR3 contains 15 residues. V lost 5 bases to trimming and J lost 5 bases, with 15 bases between them. CDR1 is ENHRY and CDR2 is SYGVKD in the germline V gene. The CDR3 nucleotides read TGTGCCATCAGTATACAGGGATGGGGAACCGGGGAGCTGTTTTTT. This translates into CAISIQGWGTGELFF.

This sequence joins TRBV7-6 and TRBJ2-7, with TRBD2 matching 14 bases. The length of the CDR3 is 17 residues. Germline assignment: CDR1 SGHVS and CDR2 FNYEAQ. Germline trimming cut 0 bases from V and 6 bases from J; bases unmatched to any gene: 7. The CDR3, as DNA: TGTGCCAGCAGCTTAGCCGGGGGACTAGCGGGAGTGGGCGAGCAGTACTTC. Translated, it gives CASSLAGGLAGVGEQYF.

This chain links TRBV20-1 with TRBJ1-1; D is unresolved. Deletions cut 5 bases from V and 8 bases from J, with 9 bases between. The CDR3 runs 10 residues. The V gene's germline CDR1 is DFQATT and CDR2 SNEGSKA (reference sequence). DNA for the CDR3: TGCAGTGCTCAAACATGGGAAGCTTTCTTT. Residues: CSAQTWEAFF.

The rearrangement joins TRBV6-5 to TRBJ1-2; TRBD1 is a possible D gene (5 bases). V lost 5 bases and J lost 12, with 13 bases in between. The CDR3 runs to 11 residues. The germline V gene has CDR1 MNHEY and CDR2 SVGAGI. The CDR3 region is CASSRGSSHTF. The CDR3 region has the DNA TGTGCCAGCAGTAGGGGAAGTAGCCACACCTTC.

This clone was seen only a few times. The chain has TRBV19 and TRBJ1-3, with 8 bases fitting TRBD1. The V and J ends lost 6 bases and 3 bases, in that order; junction bases with no gene match: 4. This CDR3 has 14 amino acids. Germline assignment: CDR1 LNHDA and CDR2 SQIVND (reference sequence). The CDR3 sequence is CASRGQERGNTIYF. The CDR3 region has the DNA TGTGCCAGTAGGGGACAGGAACGTGGAAACACCATATATTTT.

This clone has only one observation. V is TRBV30 and J is TRBJ1-2, with D hard to call. CDR3 length: 12 amino acids. The germline V gene encodes CDR1 GTSNPN and CDR2 SVGIG (reference sequence). Trimming removed 8 bases at V and 8 bases at J, with 18 bases between. The CDR3 loop is CAARPLEVGYTF. For the CDR3, the DNA is TGTGCCGCTCGCCCCTTAGAAGTGGGCTACACCTTC. The whole variable domain, filled in from reference TRBV30 and TRBJ1-2, reads SQTIHQWPATLVQPVGSPLSLECTVEGTSNPNLYWYRQAAGRGLQLLFYSVGIGQISSEVPQNLSASRPQDRQFILSSKKLLLSDSGFYLCAARPLEVGYTFGSGTRLTVV.

V usage is TRBV11-1 and J usage is TRBJ2-7, with 10 bases matching TRBD2. Germline V gene sequence: CDR1 SGHAT, CDR2 FQDESV (reference sequence). Trimming removed 3 bases from V and 2 bases from J; junction bases left unmatched: 4. There are 15 residues in the CDR3. The CDR3 loop is CASSFNSGGTYEQYF. In DNA, the CDR3 is TGTGCCAGCAGCTTCAATAGCGGGGGGACCTACGAGCAGTACTTC.

The rearrangement links TRBV12-5 to TRBJ2-5; perhaps TRBD2 as D (6 bases). The CDR3 contains 17 residues. Trimming removed 1 base from V and 5 bases from J, with 20 bases in between. Germline-derived CDR1 and CDR2 are LGHNT and FRNRAP. CDR3 bases: TGTGCTAGTGGTTTGGGGGGACTTGGTTCGCGGGCGGAGACCCAGTACTTC. Translated: CASGLGGLGSRAETQYF.